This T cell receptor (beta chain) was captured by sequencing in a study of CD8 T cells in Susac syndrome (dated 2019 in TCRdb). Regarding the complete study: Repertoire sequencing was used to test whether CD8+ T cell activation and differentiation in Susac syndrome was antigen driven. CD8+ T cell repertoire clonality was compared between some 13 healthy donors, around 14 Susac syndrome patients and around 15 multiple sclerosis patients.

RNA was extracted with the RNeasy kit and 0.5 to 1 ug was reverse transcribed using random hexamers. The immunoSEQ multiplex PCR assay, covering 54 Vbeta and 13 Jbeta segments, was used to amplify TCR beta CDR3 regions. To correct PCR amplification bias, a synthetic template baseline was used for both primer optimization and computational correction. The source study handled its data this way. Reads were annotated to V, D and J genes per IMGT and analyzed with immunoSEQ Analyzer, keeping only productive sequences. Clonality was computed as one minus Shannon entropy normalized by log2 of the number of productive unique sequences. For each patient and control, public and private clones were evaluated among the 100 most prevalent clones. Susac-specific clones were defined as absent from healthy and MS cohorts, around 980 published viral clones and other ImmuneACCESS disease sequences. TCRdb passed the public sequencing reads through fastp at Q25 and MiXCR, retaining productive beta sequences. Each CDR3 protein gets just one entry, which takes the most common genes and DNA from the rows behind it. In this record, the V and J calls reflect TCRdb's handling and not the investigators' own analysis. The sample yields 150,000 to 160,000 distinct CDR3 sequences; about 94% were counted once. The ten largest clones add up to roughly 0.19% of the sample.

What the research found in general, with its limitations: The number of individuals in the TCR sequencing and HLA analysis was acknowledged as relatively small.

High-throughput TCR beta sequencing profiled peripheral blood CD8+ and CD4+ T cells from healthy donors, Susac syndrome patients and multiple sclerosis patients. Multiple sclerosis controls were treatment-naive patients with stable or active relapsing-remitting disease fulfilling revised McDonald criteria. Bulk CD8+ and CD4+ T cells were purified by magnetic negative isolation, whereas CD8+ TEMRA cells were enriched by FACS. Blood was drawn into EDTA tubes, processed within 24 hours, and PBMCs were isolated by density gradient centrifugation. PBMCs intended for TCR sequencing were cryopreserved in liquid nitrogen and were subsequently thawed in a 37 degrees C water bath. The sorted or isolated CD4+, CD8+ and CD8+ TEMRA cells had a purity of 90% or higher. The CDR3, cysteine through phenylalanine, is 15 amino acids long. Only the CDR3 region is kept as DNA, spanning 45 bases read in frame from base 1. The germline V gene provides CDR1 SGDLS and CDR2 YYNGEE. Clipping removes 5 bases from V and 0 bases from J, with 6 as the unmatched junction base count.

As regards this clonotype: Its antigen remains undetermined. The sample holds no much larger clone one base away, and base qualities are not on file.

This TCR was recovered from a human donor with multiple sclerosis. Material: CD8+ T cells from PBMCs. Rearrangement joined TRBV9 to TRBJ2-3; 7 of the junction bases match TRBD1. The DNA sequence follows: TGTGCCAGCAGACGACAGGGAACTAGCACAGATACGCAGTATTTT. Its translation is CASRRQGTSTDTQYF.